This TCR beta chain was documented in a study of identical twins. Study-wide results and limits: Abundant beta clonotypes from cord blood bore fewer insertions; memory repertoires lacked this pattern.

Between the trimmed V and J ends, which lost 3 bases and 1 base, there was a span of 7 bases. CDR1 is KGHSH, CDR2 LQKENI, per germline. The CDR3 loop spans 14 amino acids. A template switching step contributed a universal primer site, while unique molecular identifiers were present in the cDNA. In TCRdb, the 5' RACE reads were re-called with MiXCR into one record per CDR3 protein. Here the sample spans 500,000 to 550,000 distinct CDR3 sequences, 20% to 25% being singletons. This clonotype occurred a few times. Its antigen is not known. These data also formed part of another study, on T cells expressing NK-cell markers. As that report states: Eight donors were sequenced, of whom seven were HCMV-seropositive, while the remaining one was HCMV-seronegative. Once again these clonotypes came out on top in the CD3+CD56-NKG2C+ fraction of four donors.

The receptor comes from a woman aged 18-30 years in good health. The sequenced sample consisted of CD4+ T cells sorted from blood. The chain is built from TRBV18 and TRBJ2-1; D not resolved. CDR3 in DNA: TGTGCCAGCTCACCTACAAGGTCCTACAATGAGCAGTTCTTC. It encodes CASSPTRSYNEQFF.